This T cell receptor (beta chain) was profiled in a study of technical replicates of blood from several donors. Germline CDR1 and CDR2: LNHDA and SQIVND (reference sequence). V trimming: 2 bases; J trimming: 2 bases; junction bases outside the gene matches: 3. The CDR3 has 16 amino acids. The table came from immunoSEQ multiplex PCR; TCRdb's copy has only in-frame clones and leaves some out. The table has under 95,000 clones, 90% to 95% seen once. For this clone: The sample holds other DNA sequences that translate to the same CDR3.

The receptor's source is a human donor in good health. The genes are TRBV19 and TRBJ1-5; 10 nucleotides line up with TRBD1. Sequenced material: T cells isolated from PBMCs. The CDR3 reads CASSILGQGGNQPQHF. CDR3 bases: TGTGCCAGTAGTATATTAGGACAGGGGGGCAATCAGCCCCAGCATTTT.